This T cell receptor (beta chain) was sequenced for a study of PD-1 blockade in classical Hodgkin lymphoma. Trimming left V 3 bases short and J 8 bases short, with 17 bases between. The CDR3 runs to 15 residues. CDR1 is LNHDA and CDR2 is SQIVND in the germline V gene (reference sequence). Points from the study as a whole: When set against healthy donors, newly diagnosed patients were reported to show lower baseline TCR diversity.

The data were produced by immunoSEQ multiplex PCR, yet TCRdb's version contains in-frame clones alone and is incomplete. The sample carries around 92,000 clones, approximately 86% recorded once. Concerning this clone itself: The antigen is undetermined.

The time point denotes: cycle 4 day 1 (C4D1), after more than five weeks of nivolumab. There was relapse after autologous stem cell transplantation in every patient, and there was variation in brentuximab vedotin exposure. The source is a human donor with classical Hodgkin lymphoma. The chain uses TRBV19 and TRBJ1-5, with D possibly being TRBD1 (5 bases). This sample comprised peripheral blood mononuclear cells (PBMCs), obtained before the fourth cycle of nivolumab. The CDR3 reads CASSIVGGSGEPQHF. The CDR3 nucleotides read TGTGCCAGTAGTATTGTTGGGGGTAGTGGGGAGCCCCAGCATTTT.